The 11 T cell receptor beta chains presented below share a single source sample, sequenced in a study of control samples from healthy donors and cancer patients. Only in-frame clones appear in the TCRdb table, and some are missing; sequencing was by immunoSEQ multiplex PCR. The sample holds around 100,000 clones, approximately 86% seen once. The specimen was blood. Receptors were obtained from a young man in good health.

The chain combines TRBV5-4 with TRBJ2-3; 8 nucleotides match TRBD2. Germline V lookup: CDR1 SGHNT, CDR2 YYREEE (reference sequence). This CDR3 is 18 amino acids long. The J segment lost 0 bases and the V segment lost 0 bases, leaving 9 bases of the junction unmatched. CDR3 region: CASSLVQLAGTSTDTQYF. CDR3 coding DNA: TGTGCCAGCAGCTTGGTCCAGCTAGCGGGTACTAGCACAGATACGCAGTATTTT.

The rearrangement uses TRBV27 and TRBJ2-1; no clear D gene. The germline V gene encodes CDR1 MNHEY and CDR2 SMNVEV (reference sequence). Trimming left V 10 bases short and J 4 bases short, with 20 bases between. The CDR3 covers 15 residues. The CDR3 DNA reads as TGTGCCATTGCATCAACGATCGATCTTTACAATGAGCAGTTCTTC. It encodes CAIASTIDLYNEQFF.

This clone has only a few counts. The genes are TRBV7-2 and TRBJ1-4; tentative D call: TRBD1 (5 bases). From germline, CDR1 is SGHTA and CDR2 FQGNSA. V lost 5 bases and J lost 7, with 11 bases in between. This CDR3 is built from 13 residues. The CDR3 sequence: CASSGGRSEKLFF. CDR3 nucleotide sequence: TGTGCCAGCAGCGGGGGGAGAAGTGAAAAACTGTTTTTT. Together with reference TRBV7-2 and TRBJ1-4, the CDR3 gives the full variable domain: GAGVSQSPSNKVTEKGKDVELRCDPISGHTALYWYRQSLGQGLEFLIYFQGNSAPDKSGLPSDRFSAERTGGSVSTLTIQRTQQEDSAVYLCASSGGRSEKLFFGSGTQLSVL.

The CDR3 coding sequence is TGCAGCGTTCGCAGGTACGACGAGCAGTACTTC. It yields the protein CSVRRYDEQYF. The rearrangement uses TRBV29-1 and TRBJ2-7; unclear D gene. Germline V lookup: CDR1 SQVTM, CDR2 ANQGSEA. This CDR3 spans 11 amino acids. The V end was cut by 5 bases, the J end by 5 bases, with 10 bases between.

The chain links TRBV5-1 to TRBJ2-1, with 8 nucleotides matching TRBD1. V dropped 2 bases and J dropped 7; count of bases not matched to a gene: 11. This CDR3 spans 16 amino acids. Germline V gene lookup returns CDR1 SGHRS and CDR2 YFSETQ. This chain's CDR3 is CASSFFTGQGGNEQFF. CDR3 coding DNA: TGCGCCAGCAGCTTCTTCACCGGACAGGGTGGGAATGAGCAGTTCTTC.

This CDR3 reads CASSVGTSGSTTSGGSYNEQFF. CDR3 in DNA: TGTGCCAGCAGCGTAGGGACTAGCGGGAGTACCACCTCAGGGGGCTCCTACAATGAGCAGTTCTTC. The chain links TRBV9 to TRBJ2-1, with 13 nucleotides matching TRBD2. V shed 0 bases, J shed 0 bases, and the junction held 15 bases outside the gene matches. The CDR3 extends over 22 amino acids. Germline CDR1 reads SGDLS; CDR2 reads YYNGEE.

The chain links TRBV11-2 to TRBJ1-6, with D maybe TRBD1 (6 bases). V was shortened by 6 bases and J by 8 bases, with 14 bases between the two germline ends. This CDR3 has 14 amino acids. Germline V gene sequence: CDR1 SGHAT, CDR2 FQNNGV. DNA for the CDR3: TGTGCCAGCAGTGAAACAGGGAATTATTCACCCCTCCACTTT. This sequence encodes CASSETGNYSPLHF.

V usage is TRBV27 and J usage is TRBJ2-7, with 13 bases that match TRBD2. Germline V gene sequence: CDR1 MNHEY, CDR2 SMNVEV (reference sequence). V lost 8 bases to trimming and J lost 4 bases; unmatched junction nucleotides: 17. The CDR3 runs to 18 residues. The CDR3, as DNA: TGTGCCAGCCGCAGCGTGGGGCCGAGGACTAGCGGGGGATACGAGCAGTACTTC. Residues: CASRSVGPRTSGGYEQYF.

The J gene is TRBJ2-7, the V gene TRBV3-1 (or the pseudogene TRBV3-2); possibly TRBD1 for D (6 bases). V lost 0 bases to trimming and J lost 6 bases, with 9 bases between them. This CDR3 contains 13 residues. CDR1 is LGHDT and CDR2 is YNNKEL in the germline V gene (reference sequence). This chain's CDR3 is CASSQEQGVEQYF. CDR3 nucleotide sequence: TGTGCCAGCAGCCAAGAACAGGGAGTCGAGCAGTACTTC.

The chain combines TRBV4-2 with TRBJ1-2; 9 bases map to TRBD1. V was pared by 4 bases and J by 8 bases, with 5 bases of the junction left unmatched. The CDR3 covers 13 residues. In germline, CDR1 is LGHNA, CDR2 YNFKEQ. The CDR3 region has the DNA TGTGCCAGCAGCCCCGGGACAGGGAACGGCTACACCTTC. Protein: CASSPGTGNGYTF.

The CDR3 loop reads CASSQESQTRGAEAFF. CDR3 bases: TGTGCCAGCAGCCAAGAAAGCCAAACCAGGGGTGCTGAAGCTTTCTTT. The chain links TRBV3-1 (or the pseudogene TRBV3-2) to TRBJ1-1; possible D gene TRBD1, 6 bases. The germline gives CDR1 LGHDT, CDR2 YNNKEL (reference sequence). V gave up 0 bases and J gave up 6 bases, with 17 bases separating them. The CDR3 covers 16 residues.